This T cell receptor (beta chain) was identified during a study of neurological immune-mediated disorders. In the study overall: There were some 35 multiple sclerosis patients. Of these, roughly 30 had relapsing-remitting MS and 3 had secondary progressive MS.

CDR3 size: 12 residues. Trimming took 4 bases from V and 5 from J, leaving 7 bases between them. Germline V gene sequence: CDR1 SGHRS, CDR2 YFSETQ. TCRdb reprocessed the 5' RACE reads with MiXCR, giving one entry per CDR3 protein. The sample consists of around 66,000 distinct CDR3 sequences, 5.2% of them appearing once. This clonotype was detected ten times or more. Its target is unknown. Study-wide results and limits: Across subjects, no CDR3 amino acid sequence appeared in expanded clones of more than one subject, a finding that suggested private repertoires in all groups. The multiple sclerosis repertoire cluster lacked an association with any feature, whether clinical or MRI.

The clonotype was recovered from a woman aged 30 to 39 with multiple sclerosis. Specimen: PBMCs. V usage is TRBV5-1 and J usage is TRBJ2-1; the D is unclear. The CDR3 bases are TGCGCCAGCAGCCTATTAAACAATGAGCAGTTCTTC. It yields the protein CASSLLNNEQFF.